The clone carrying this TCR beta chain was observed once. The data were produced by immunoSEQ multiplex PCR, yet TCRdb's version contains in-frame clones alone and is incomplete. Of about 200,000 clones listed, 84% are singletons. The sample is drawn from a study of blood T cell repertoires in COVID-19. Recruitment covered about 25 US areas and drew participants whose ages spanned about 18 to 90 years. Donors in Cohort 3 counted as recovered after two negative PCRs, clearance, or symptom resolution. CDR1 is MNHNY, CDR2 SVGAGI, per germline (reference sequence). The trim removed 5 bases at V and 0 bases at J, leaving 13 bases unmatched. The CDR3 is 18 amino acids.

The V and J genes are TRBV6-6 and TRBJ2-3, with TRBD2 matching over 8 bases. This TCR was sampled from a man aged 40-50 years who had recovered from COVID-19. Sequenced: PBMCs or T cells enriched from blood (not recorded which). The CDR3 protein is CASSRRFYSGGSTDTQYF. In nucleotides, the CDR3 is TGTGCCAGCAGTCGACGATTTTACAGCGGGGGTAGCACAGATACGCAGTATTTT.